The 20 T cell receptor beta chains reported below all come from one sample, sequenced in a study of blood T cell repertoires in COVID-19. This table comes from immunoSEQ multiplex PCR, and its TCRdb copy is limited to in-frame clones, with some not included. Seen here are about 150,000 clones, about four fifths observed once, and the top ten hold under 0.75%. Sequencing was done on a sample of peripheral blood. These receptor sequences come from a man aged 55 to 70 with acute or convalescent COVID-19.

This clone was observed a handful of times. The V gene is TRBV11-1, the J gene TRBJ2-3; the D gene is possibly TRBD1 (5 bases). This CDR3 has 12 residues. The germline CDR1 and CDR2 sequences are SGHAT and FQDESV (reference sequence). V was trimmed by 5 bases and J by 6 bases, leaving 9 bases between them. The CDR3 DNA reads as TGTGCCAGCAGCCAGGGCCCGGATACGCAGTATTTT. It is translated as CASSQGPDTQYF.

The J gene is TRBJ2-4, the V gene TRBV5-1; possibly TRBD1 for D (6 bases). This CDR3 has 14 amino acids. V lost 4 bases, J lost 7 bases, and 15 bases lay in between. Germline CDR1 and CDR2: SGHRS and YFSETQ. CDR3 nucleotide sequence: TGCGCCAGCAGCCAAACAAGGGGGTCGAACATTCAGTACTTC. Protein sequence: CASSQTRGSNIQYF.

The chain uses TRBV7-9 and TRBJ2-7, with unresolved D. CDR3 size: 14 residues. CDR1 is SEHNR, CDR2 FQNEAQ, per germline (reference sequence). Trimming removed 4 bases at V and 1 base at J, with 11 bases between. The CDR3 DNA reads as TGTGCCAGCAGCTGGCCCTACGGGTCCTACGAGCAGTACTTC. It yields the protein CASSWPYGSYEQYF.

V is TRBV19 and J is TRBJ1-2; D perhaps matches TRBD1 (6 bases). CDR3 length: 14 residues. Trimming removed 6 bases at V and 8 bases at J, with 19 bases between. Germline V gene lookup returns CDR1 LNHDA and CDR2 SQIVND (reference sequence). CDR3 sequence reads: CASSPGGGPGGYTF. The CDR3 coding sequence is TGTGCCAGTAGCCCGGGCGGGGGGCCTGGCGGCTACACCTTC.

The chain uses TRBV6-5 and TRBJ1-3, with a weak D call TRBD1 (5 bases). The CDR3 has 16 amino acids. Germline CDR1 and CDR2: MNHEY and SVGAGI. V lost 0 bases and J 4 bases, leaving 13 bases between the germline ends. The CDR3 is CASSYSRALGGNTIYF. CDR3 DNA: TGTGCCAGCAGTTACTCCAGGGCCCTAGGAGGAAACACCATATATTTT.

This chain links TRBV24-1 with TRBJ2-1; D is perhaps TRBD2 (6 bases). The CDR3 covers 14 residues. With 3 bases removed from V and 10 bases from J, the gap between germline ends came to 15 bases. CDR1 is KGHDR, CDR2 SFDVKD, per germline. The CDR3 loop reads CATSDPGTAGEQFF. Here the CDR3 DNA reads TGTGCCACCAGTGATCCCGGGACCGCGGGGGAGCAGTTCTTC.

The chain joins TRBV24-1 to TRBJ2-3; D unresolved. The germline CDR1 and CDR2 sequences are KGHDR and SFDVKD. Trimming removed 10 bases at V and 0 bases at J, with 4 bases between. The CDR3 spans 11 residues. The CDR3: CATSSTDTQYF. In DNA, the CDR3 is TGTGCCACTTCTAGCACAGATACGCAGTATTTT.

This chain joins TRBV6-2 or TRBV6-3 and TRBJ2-7; 8 bases are shared with TRBD1. CDR1 and CDR2 (germline): MNHEY, SVGEGT. Unmatched junction bases numbered 8, after V lost 5 bases and J lost 2 bases. The CDR3 covers 15 residues. This chain's CDR3 is CASSHNLGQAYEQYF. In DNA, the CDR3 is TGTGCCAGCAGTCATAACTTGGGACAGGCCTACGAGCAGTACTTC.

V gene TRBV5-1 combines with J gene TRBJ2-7; 7 bases fit TRBD1. The CDR3 runs to 15 residues. The germline V gene encodes CDR1 SGHRS and CDR2 YFSETQ. Trimming removed 0 bases from V and 3 bases from J; junction bases left unmatched: 6. The CDR3, as DNA: TGCGCCAGCAGCTTGGACGGTCCAGGGGGCTACGAGCAGTACTTC. Translated, it gives CASSLDGPGGYEQYF.

This chain joins TRBV14 and TRBJ2-3, with 13 bases identical to TRBD2. CDR1 and CDR2 from the germline V gene are SGHDN and FVKESK. After removal of 4 bases from V and 6 bases from J, the junction contained 4 bases not matched to a gene. The CDR3 contains 15 residues. CDR3 coding DNA: TGTGCCAGCAGCCGGACTAGCGGGAGTTTGGATACGCAGTATTTT. This translates into CASSRTSGSLDTQYF.

The chain carries TRBV28 and TRBJ2-3; TRBD2 aligns across 8 bases. There are 16 residues in the CDR3. Per germline, CDR1 MDHEN and CDR2 SYDVKM. Trimming cost V 2 bases and J 5 bases; bases outside gene matches: 9. In DNA form, the CDR3 reads TGTGCCAGCAGTTTACCGGCGGGGGGTTCGGGAGATACGCAGTATTTT. Residues: CASSLPAGGSGDTQYF.

The chain couples TRBV3-1 (or the pseudogene TRBV3-2) to TRBJ2-5; 8 bases fit TRBD2. Per the germline V gene, CDR1 is LGHDT and CDR2 is YNNKEL (reference sequence). V lost 4 bases and J lost 5; bases outside the gene matches: 9. The CDR3 contains 15 residues. This CDR3 is CASSLLGGARETQYF. CDR3 DNA: TGTGCCAGCAGCCTACTCGGGGGGGCCCGGGAGACCCAGTACTTC.

CDR3 nucleotides: TGTGCCAGCTCACCCGGGACAGTCGGCGCCTACGAGCAGTACTTC. It translates to CASSPGTVGAYEQYF. This rearrangement joins TRBV18 to TRBJ2-7, with 7 nucleotides matching TRBD1. The length of the CDR3 is 15 residues. J gave up 2 bases and V 3 bases, and 7 bases lay outside the gene matches. Per the germline V gene, CDR1 is KGHSH and CDR2 is LQKENI.

This sequence joins TRBV18 and TRBJ1-4; the D is unclear. Trimming removed 2 bases from V and 8 bases from J, with 15 bases in between. Germline lookup yields CDR1 KGHSH and CDR2 LQKENI. The CDR3 runs 15 residues. The CDR3 loop reads CASSPWEGSLEKLFF. The CDR3 region has the DNA TGTGCCAGCTCACCATGGGAGGGAAGCTTAGAAAAACTGTTTTTT.

The V call is TRBV9, the J call TRBJ1-1; D is possibly TRBD1 (5 bases). Germline V CDR1 and CDR2: SGDLS, YYNGEE. This CDR3 region has 13 residues. Trimming removed 4 bases at V and 4 bases at J, with 11 bases between. The CDR3 region is CASSLGGITEAFF. CDR3 DNA: TGTGCCAGCAGCCTGGGGGGGATCACTGAAGCTTTCTTT.

The chain is built from TRBV5-6 and TRBJ2-1; the match to TRBD2 covers 7 bases. This CDR3 is built from 15 residues. V lost 6 bases to trimming and J lost 9 bases; unmatched junction nucleotides: 15. Germline loops: CDR1 SGHDT, CDR2 YYEEEE. The CDR3 DNA follows: TGTGCCAGCACCCCGGCAGGACTCACGGGGGGTGAGCAGTTCTTC. As protein: CASTPAGLTGGEQFF.

This rearrangement joins TRBV6-1 to TRBJ2-5, with TRBD1 matching over 7 bases. The CDR3 length is 14 residues. Germline trimming cut 2 bases from V and 5 bases from J; bases unmatched to any gene: 5. Germline CDR1 is MNHNS and CDR2 is SASEGT. As DNA, the CDR3 is TGTGCCAGCAGTGAACAGGGGGTGTTTGAGACCCAGTACTTC. As protein: CASSEQGVFETQYF.

The rearrangement joins TRBV6-5 to TRBJ2-2; no reliable D call. V lost 6 bases and J lost 7, with 9 bases in between. This CDR3 has 12 amino acids. From germline, CDR1 is MNHEY and CDR2 SVGAGI. The CDR3 loop reads CASRTLVGELFF. DNA of the CDR3: TGTGCCAGCAGGACCCTAGTCGGGGAGCTGTTTTTT.

This chain connects TRBV2 to TRBJ1-3; 9 bases fit TRBD1. The CDR3 runs to 16 residues. Germline V lookup: CDR1 SNHLY, CDR2 FYNNEI. Trimming took 3 bases from V and 3 from J; bases not matched to a gene: 6. Here the CDR3 reads CASSDNRQGGGNTIYF. For the CDR3, the DNA is TGTGCCAGCAGTGATAACCGACAGGGGGGTGGAAACACCATATATTTT.

A few counts support this clone. The V call is TRBV7-2, the J call TRBJ1-5; 8 nucleotides line up with TRBD1. There are 15 residues in the CDR3. J was trimmed by 7 bases and V by 4 bases; bases with no gene match: 9. The V gene's germline CDR1 is SGHTA and CDR2 FQGNSA. The CDR3 nucleotides read TGTGCCAGCAGCTCCACTACAGGGGGAGGCCAGCCCCAGCATTTT. This codes for CASSSTTGGGQPQHF.